This TCR beta chain was captured by sequencing in a study of blood T cells in healthy people across ages. This CDR3 region has 16 residues. V lost 0 bases, J lost 1 base, and 8 bases lay in between. CDR1 and CDR2 (germline): SGHDT, YYEEEE. General observations from the study: Greater diversity and more naive CD4+ cells were seen in long-lived donors than in aged donors. Older age went with lower TCR beta diversity per million T cells, in a roughly linear way.

A second about 7 to 11 cycle PCR used barcoded and J-beta primers. TCRdb processed the 5' RACE reads anew with MiXCR; each CDR3 protein has one entry. The sample holds approximately 760,000 distinct CDR3 sequences, just under 25% seen once. With regard to this clonotype: What it binds is not known.

These same data were also listed under a study on T cells of mothers and their children. That source reports: The study sampled three healthy Caucasian mothers and their six children.

V gene TRBV5-6 combines with J gene TRBJ2-6, with D unresolved. The source is a boy aged 10-17 years in good health. The specimen was blood. The CDR3 loop is CASSLGGWSGANVLTF. CDR3 sequence (DNA): TGTGCCAGCAGCTTGGGGGGATGGTCTGGGGCCAACGTCCTGACTTTC.